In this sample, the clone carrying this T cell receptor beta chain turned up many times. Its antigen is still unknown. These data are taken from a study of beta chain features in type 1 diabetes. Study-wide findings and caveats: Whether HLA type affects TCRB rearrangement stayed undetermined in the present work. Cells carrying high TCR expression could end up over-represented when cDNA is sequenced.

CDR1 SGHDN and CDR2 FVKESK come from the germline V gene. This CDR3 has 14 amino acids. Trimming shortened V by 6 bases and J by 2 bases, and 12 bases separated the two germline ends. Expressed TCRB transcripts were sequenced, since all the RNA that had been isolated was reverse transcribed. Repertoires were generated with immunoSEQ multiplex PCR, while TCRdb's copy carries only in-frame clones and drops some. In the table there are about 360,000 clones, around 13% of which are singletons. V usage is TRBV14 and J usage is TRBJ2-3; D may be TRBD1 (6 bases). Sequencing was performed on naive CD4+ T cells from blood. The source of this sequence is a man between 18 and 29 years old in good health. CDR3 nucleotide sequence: TGTGCCAGCAGTCGGGACATCGCCACAGATACGCAGTATTTT. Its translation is CASSRDIATDTQYF.